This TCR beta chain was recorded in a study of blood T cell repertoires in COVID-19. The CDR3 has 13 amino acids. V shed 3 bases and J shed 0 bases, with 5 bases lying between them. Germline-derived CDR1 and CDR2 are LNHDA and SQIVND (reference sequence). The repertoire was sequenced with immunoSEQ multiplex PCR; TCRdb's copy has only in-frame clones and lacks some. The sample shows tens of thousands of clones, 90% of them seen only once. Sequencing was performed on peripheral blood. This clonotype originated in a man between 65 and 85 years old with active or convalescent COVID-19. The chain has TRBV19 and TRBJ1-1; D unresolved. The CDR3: CASSISVNTEAFF. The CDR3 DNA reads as TGTGCCAGTAGTATCTCAGTGAACACTGAAGCTTTCTTT.